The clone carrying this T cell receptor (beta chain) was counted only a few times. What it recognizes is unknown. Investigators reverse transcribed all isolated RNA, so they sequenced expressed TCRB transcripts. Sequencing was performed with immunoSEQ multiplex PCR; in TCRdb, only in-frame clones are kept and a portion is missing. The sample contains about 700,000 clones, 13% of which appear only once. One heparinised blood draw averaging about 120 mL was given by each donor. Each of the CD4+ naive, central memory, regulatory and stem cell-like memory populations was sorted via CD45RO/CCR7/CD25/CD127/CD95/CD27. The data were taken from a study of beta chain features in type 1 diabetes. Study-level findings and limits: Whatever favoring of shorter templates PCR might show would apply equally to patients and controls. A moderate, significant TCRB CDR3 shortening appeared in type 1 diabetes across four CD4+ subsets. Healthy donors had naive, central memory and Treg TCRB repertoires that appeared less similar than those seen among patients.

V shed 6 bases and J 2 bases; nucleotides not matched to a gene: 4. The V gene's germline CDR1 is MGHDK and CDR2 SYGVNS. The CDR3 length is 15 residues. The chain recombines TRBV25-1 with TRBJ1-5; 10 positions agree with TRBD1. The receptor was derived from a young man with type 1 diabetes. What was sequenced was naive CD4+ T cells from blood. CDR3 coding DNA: TGTGCCAGCAGCCCCGGGACAGGGGGCAATCAGCCCCAGCATTTT. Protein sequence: CASSPGTGGNQPQHF. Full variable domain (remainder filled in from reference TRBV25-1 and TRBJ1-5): EADIYQTPRYLVIGTGKKITLECSQTMGHDKMYWYQQDPGMELHLIHYSYGVNSTEKGDLSSESTVSRIRTEHFPLTLESARPSHTSQYLCASSPGTGGNQPQHFGDGTRLSIL.